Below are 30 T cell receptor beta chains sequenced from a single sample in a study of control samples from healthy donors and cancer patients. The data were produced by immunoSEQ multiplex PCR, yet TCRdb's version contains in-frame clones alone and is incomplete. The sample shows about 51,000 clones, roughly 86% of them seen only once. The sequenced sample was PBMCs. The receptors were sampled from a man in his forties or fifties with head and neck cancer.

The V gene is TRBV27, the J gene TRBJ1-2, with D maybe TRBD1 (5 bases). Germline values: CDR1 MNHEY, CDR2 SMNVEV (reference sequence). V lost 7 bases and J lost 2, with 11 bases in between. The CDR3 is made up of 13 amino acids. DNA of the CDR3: TGTGCCAGCAAGAGGACACCAAACTATGGCTACACCTTC. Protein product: CASKRTPNYGYTF.

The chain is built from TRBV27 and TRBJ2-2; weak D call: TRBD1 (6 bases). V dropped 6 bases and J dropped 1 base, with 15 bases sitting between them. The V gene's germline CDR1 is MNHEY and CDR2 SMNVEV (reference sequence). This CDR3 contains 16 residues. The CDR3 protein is CASRGVGAGNTGELFF. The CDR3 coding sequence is TGTGCCAGCAGGGGCGTGGGGGCCGGGAACACCGGGGAGCTGTTTTTT.

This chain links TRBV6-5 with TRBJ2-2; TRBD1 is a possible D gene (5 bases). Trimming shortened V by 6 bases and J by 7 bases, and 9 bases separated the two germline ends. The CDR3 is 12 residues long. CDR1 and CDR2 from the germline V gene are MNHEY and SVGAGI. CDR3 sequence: CASRLRGGELFF. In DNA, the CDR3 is TGTGCCAGCAGGCTTAGGGGCGGGGAGCTGTTTTTT.

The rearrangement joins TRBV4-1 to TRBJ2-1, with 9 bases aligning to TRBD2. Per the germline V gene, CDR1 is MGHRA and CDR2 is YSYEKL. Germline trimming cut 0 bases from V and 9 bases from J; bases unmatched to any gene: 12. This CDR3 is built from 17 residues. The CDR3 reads CASSQDFPASGTGEQFF. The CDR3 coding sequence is TGCGCCAGCAGCCAAGATTTTCCGGCTAGCGGGACCGGTGAGCAGTTCTTC.

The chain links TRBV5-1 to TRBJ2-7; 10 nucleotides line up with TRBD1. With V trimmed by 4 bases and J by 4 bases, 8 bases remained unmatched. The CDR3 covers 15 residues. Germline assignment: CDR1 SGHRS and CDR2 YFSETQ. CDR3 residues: CASSPTGGMMYEQYF. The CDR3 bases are TGCGCCAGCAGCCCGACAGGGGGCATGATGTACGAGCAGTACTTC.

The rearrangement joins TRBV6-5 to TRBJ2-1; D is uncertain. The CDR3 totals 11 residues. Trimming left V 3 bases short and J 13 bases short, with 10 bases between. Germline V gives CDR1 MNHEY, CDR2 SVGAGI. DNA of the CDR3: TGTGCCAGCAGTTATCTGAGAGTTCAGTTCTTC. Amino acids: CASSYLRVQFF.

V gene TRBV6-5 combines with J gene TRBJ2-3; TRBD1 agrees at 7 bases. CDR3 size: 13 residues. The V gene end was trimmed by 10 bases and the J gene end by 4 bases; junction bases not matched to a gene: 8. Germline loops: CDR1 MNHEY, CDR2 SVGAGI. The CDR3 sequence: CATTEGGADTQYF. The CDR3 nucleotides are TGTGCCACCACGGAAGGGGGCGCAGATACGCAGTATTTT.

This chain's CDR3 is CASNTQGFAGELFF. The CDR3, as DNA: TGTGCCAGCAACACACAGGGTTTCGCCGGGGAGCTGTTTTTT. This rearrangement joins TRBV5-6 to TRBJ2-2, with D maybe TRBD1 (6 bases). V was pared by 6 bases and J by 6 bases, with 15 bases between. This CDR3 spans 14 amino acids. Per the germline V gene, CDR1 is SGHDT and CDR2 is YYEEEE.

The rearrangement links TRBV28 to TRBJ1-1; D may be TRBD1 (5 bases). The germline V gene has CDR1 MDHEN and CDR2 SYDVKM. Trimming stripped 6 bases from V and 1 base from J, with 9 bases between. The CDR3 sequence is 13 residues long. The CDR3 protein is CASSRGQNTEAFF. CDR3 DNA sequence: TGTGCCAGCAGCCGAGGACAGAACACTGAAGCTTTCTTT. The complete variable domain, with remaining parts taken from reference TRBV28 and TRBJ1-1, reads DVKVTQSSRYLVKRTGEKVFLECVQDMDHENMFWYRQDPGLGLRLIYFSYDVKMKEKGDIPEGYSVSREKKERFSLILESASTNQTSMYLCASSRGQNTEAFFGQGTRLTVV.

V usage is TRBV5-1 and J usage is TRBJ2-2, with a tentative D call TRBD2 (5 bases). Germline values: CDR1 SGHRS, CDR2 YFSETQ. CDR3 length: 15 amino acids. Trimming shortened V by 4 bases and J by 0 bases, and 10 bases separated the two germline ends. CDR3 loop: CASSVGDTNTGELFF. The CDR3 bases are TGCGCCAGCAGCGTCGGGGATACGAACACCGGGGAGCTGTTTTTT.

The CDR3 here is CASSEGQSTDTQYF. For the CDR3, the DNA is TGCGCCAGCAGTGAGGGCCAGAGCACAGATACGCAGTATTTT. V gene TRBV10-1 combines with J gene TRBJ2-3, with D uncertain. Trimming took off 2 bases at V and 0 bases at J, with 6 bases between the two ends. The CDR3 is made up of 14 amino acids. CDR1 is WNHNN, CDR2 SYGVQD, per germline (reference sequence).

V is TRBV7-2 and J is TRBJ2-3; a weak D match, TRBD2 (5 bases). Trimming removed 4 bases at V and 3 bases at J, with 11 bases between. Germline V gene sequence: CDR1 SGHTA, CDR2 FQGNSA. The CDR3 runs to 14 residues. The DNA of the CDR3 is TGTGCCAGCAGCTCCAGAGCGGAAACAGATACGCAGTATTTT. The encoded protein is CASSSRAETDTQYF.

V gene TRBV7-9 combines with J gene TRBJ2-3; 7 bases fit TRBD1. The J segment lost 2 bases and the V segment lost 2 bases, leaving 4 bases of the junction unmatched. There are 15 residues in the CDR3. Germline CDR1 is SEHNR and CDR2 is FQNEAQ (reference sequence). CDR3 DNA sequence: TGTGCCAGCAGCTTAAGGGGGCTTGACACAGATACGCAGTATTTT. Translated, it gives CASSLRGLDTDTQYF.

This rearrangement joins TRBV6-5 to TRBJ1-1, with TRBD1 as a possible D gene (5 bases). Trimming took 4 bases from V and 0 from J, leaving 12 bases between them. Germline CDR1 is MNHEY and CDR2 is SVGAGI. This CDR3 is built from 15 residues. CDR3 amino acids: CASSWVGGMNTEAFF. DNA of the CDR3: TGTGCCAGCAGTTGGGTGGGGGGTATGAACACTGAAGCTTTCTTT.

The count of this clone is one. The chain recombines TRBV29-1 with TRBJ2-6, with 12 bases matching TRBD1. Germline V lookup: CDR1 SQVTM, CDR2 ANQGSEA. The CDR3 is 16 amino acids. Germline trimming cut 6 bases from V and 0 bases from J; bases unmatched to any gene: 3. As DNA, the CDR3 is TGCAGCGTAGGGACAGGGGGCTTCTCTGGGGCCAACGTCCTGACTTTC. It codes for CSVGTGGFSGANVLTF. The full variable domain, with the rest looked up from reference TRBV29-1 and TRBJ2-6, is SAVISQKPSRDICQRGTSLTIQCQVDSQVTMMFWYRQQPGQSLTLIATANQGSEATYESGFVIDKFPISRPNLTFSTLTVSNMSPEDSSIYLCSVGTGGFSGANVLTFGAGSRLTVL.

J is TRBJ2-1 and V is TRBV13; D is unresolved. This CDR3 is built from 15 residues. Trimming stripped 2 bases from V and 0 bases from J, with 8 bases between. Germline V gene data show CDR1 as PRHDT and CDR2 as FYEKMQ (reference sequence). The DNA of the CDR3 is TGTGCCAGCAGCTTAATCAGAAGCTCCTACAATGAGCAGTTCTTC. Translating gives CASSLIRSSYNEQFF.

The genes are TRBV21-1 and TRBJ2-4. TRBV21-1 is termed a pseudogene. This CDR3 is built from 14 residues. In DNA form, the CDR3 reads TGTGCCAGCAGCTCCACCCCCGGGGGCCGCGTTCAGTACTTC. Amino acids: CASSSTPGGRVQYF.

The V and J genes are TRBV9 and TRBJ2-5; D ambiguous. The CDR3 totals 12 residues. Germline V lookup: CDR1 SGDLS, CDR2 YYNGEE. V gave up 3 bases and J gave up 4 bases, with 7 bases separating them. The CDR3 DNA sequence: TGTGCCAGCAGCGATTACGGAGAGACCCAGTACTTC. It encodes CASSDYGETQYF.

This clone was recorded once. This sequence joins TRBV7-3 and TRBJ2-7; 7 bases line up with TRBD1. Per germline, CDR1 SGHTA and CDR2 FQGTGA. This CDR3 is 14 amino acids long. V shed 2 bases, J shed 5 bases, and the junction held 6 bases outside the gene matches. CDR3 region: CASSLQGVGDEQYF. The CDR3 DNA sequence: TGTGCCAGCAGCTTACAGGGGGTAGGCGACGAGCAGTACTTC.

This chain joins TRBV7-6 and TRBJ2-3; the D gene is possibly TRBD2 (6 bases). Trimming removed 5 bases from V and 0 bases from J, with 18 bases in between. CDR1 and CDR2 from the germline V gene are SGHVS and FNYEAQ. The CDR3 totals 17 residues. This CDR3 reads CASSTALARSSTDTQYF. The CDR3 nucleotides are TGTGCCAGCAGCACTGCCCTAGCGCGATCTAGCACAGATACGCAGTATTTT. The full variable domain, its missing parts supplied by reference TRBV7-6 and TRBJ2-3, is GAGVSQSPRYKVTKRGQDVALRCDPISGHVSLYWYRQALGQGPEFLTYFNYEAQQDKSGLPNDRFSAERPEGSISTLTIQRTEQRDSAMYRCASSTALARSSTDTQYFGPGTRLTVL.

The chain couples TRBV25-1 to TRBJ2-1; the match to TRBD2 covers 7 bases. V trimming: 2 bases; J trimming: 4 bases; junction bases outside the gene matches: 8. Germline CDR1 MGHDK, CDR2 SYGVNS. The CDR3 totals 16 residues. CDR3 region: CASSEVGLAVYNEQFF. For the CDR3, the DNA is TGTGCCAGCAGTGAAGTGGGTCTAGCGGTTTACAATGAGCAGTTCTTC.

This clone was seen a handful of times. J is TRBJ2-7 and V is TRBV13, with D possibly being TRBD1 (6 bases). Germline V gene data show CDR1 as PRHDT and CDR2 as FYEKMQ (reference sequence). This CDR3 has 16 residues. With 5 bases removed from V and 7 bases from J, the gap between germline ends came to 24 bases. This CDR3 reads CASSRDRDTESREQYF. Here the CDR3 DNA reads TGTGCCAGCAGCCGGGACCGGGACACCGAAAGTCGGGAGCAGTACTTC.

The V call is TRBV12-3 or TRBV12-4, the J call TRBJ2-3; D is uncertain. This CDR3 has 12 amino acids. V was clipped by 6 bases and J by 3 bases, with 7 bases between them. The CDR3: CASSSGTDTQYF. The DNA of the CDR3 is TGTGCCAGCAGCTCCGGAACAGATACGCAGTATTTT.

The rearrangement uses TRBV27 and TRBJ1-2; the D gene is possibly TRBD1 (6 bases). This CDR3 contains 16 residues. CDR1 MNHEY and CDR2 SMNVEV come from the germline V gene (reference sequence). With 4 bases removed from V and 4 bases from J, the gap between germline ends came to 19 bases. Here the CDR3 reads CASSSYQVGGGYGYTF. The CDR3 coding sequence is TGTGCCAGCAGTTCATATCAAGTTGGGGGCGGCTATGGCTACACCTTC.

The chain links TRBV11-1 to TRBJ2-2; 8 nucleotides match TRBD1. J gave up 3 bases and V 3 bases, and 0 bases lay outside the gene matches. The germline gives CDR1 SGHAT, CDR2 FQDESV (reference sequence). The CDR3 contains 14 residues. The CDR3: CASSFRGHTGELFF. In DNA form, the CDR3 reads TGTGCCAGCAGCTTCAGGGGGCACACCGGGGAGCTGTTTTTT. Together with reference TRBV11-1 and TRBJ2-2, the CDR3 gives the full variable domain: EAEVAQSPRYKITEKSQAVAFWCDPISGHATLYWYRQILGQGPELLVQFQDESVVDDSQLPKDRFSAERLKGVDSTLKIQPAELGDSAMYLCASSFRGHTGELFFGEGSRLTVL.

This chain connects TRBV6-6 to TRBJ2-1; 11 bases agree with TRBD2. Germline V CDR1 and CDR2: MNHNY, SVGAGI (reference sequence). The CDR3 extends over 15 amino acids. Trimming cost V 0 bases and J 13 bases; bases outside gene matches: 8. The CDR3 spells CASSYSSPSGRNQFF. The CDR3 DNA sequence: TGTGCCAGCAGTTACTCGTCTCCTAGCGGGAGGAATCAGTTCTTC.

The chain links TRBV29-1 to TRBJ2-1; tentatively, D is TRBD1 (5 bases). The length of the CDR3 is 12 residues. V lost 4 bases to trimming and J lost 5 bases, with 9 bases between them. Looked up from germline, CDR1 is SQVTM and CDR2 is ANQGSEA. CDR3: CSVGQGNNEQFF. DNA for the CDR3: TGCAGCGTTGGGCAGGGTAACAATGAGCAGTTCTTC.

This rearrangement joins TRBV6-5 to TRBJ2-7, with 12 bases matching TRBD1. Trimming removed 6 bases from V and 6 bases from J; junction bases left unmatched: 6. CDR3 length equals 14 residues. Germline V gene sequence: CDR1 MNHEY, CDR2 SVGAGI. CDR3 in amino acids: CASSPGQGASEQYF. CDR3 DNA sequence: TGTGCCAGCAGCCCGGGACAGGGGGCTAGCGAGCAGTACTTC.

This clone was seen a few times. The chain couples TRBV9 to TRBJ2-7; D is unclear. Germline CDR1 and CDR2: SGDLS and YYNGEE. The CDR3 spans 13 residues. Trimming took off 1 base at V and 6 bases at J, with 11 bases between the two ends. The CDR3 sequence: CASSVSPLSEQYF. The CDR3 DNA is TGTGCCAGCAGCGTATCTCCCCTGAGCGAGCAGTACTTC.

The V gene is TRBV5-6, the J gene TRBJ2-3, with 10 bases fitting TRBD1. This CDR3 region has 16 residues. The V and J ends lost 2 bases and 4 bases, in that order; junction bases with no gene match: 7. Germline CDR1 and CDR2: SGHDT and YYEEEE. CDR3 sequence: CASSFSVGQGSDTQYF. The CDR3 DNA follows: TGTGCCAGCAGCTTCTCCGTGGGACAGGGGTCAGATACGCAGTATTTT.